The source of this T cell receptor beta chain is a study of T cells after posttransplantation cyclophosphamide. Busulfan-fludarabine conditioning, marrow transplant, and cyclophosphamide on days +3 and +4 were administered. Germline CDR1 reads MRHNA; CDR2 reads SNTAGT. The CDR3 spans 13 residues. V dropped 9 bases and J dropped 0 bases, with 12 bases sitting between them. Method: immunoSEQ multiplex PCR; TCRdb's copy keeps in-frame clones and lacks some. The table lists approximately 11,000 clones, approximately 90% of them singletons. The chain carries TRBV6-4 and TRBJ2-7; tentatively, D is TRBD1 (6 bases). Source: PBMCs, taken after allogeneic stem cell transplant with posttransplant cyclophosphamide. This receptor was obtained from a female patient in her 30s who received an allogeneic stem cell transplant from an unrelated donor, was CMV-positive, and had no GVHD. A share of the T cells may be of graft donor origin. The CDR3: CARPLQGSYEQYF. CDR3 sequence (DNA): TGTGCCAGGCCTTTACAGGGCTCCTACGAGCAGTACTTC.